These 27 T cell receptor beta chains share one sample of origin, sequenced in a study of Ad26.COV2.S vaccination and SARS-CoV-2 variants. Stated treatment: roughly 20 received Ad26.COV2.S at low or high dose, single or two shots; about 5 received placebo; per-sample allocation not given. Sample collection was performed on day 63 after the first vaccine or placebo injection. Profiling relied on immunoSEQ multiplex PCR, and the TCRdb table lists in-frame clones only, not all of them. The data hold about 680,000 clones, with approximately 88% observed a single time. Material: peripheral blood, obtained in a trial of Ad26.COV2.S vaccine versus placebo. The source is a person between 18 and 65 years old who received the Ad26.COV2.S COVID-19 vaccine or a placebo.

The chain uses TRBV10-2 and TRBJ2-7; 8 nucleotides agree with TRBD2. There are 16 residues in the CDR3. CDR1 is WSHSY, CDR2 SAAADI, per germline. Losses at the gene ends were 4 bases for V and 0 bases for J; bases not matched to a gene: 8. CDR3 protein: CASSGTSSTYSYEQYF. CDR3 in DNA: TGCGCCAGCAGTGGGACTAGCTCGACCTACTCCTACGAGCAGTACTTC.

CDR3 nucleotide sequence: TGTGCCAGCAGCACCCGGGGTGCAGATACGCAGTATTTT. Translating gives CASSTRGADTQYF. This rearrangement joins TRBV14 to TRBJ2-3, with D maybe TRBD2 (5 bases). The CDR3 has 13 amino acids. The ends were cut back, 5 bases at V and 4 bases at J, with 10 bases in the middle. CDR1 and CDR2 (germline): SGHDN, FVKESK. The variable domain in full, completed from reference TRBV14 and TRBJ2-3, reads EAGVTQFPSHSVIEKGQTVTLRCDPISGHDNLYWYRRVMGKEIKFLLHFVKESKQDESGMPNNRFLAERTGGTYSTLKVQPAELEDSGVYFCASSTRGADTQYFGPGTRLTVL.

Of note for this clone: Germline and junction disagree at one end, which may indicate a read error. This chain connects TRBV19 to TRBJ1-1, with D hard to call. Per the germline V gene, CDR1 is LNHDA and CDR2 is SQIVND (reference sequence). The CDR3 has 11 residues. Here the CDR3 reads CASSSRGGRTF. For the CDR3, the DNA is TGTGCCAGTAGTAGTCGCGGAGGTCGTACCTTT.

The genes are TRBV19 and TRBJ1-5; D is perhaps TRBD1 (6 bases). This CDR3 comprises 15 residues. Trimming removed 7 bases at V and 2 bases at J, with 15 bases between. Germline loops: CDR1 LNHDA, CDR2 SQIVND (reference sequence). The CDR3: CASTPRGAGNQPQHF. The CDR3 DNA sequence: TGTGCCAGTACCCCCAGGGGTGCCGGCAATCAGCCCCAGCATTTT.

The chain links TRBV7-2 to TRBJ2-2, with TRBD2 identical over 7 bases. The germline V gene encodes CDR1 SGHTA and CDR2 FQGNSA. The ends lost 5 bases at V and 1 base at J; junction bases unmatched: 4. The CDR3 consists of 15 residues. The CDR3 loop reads CASSKRDLNTGELFF. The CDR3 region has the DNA TGTGCCAGCAGCAAGCGGGACCTGAACACCGGGGAGCTGTTTTTT.

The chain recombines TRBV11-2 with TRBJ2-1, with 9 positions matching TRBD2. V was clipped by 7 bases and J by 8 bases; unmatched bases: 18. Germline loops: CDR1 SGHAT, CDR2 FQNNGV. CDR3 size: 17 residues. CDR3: CASIMLGTSGSGDEQFF. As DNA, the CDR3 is TGTGCCAGCATCATGCTTGGCACTAGCGGGTCTGGGGATGAGCAGTTCTTC.

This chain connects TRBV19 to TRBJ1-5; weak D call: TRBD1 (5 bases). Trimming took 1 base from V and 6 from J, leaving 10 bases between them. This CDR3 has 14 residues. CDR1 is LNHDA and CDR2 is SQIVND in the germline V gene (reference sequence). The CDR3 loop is CASSIVLTVQPQHF. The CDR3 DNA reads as TGTGCCAGTAGTATAGTGCTGACAGTTCAGCCCCAGCATTTT.

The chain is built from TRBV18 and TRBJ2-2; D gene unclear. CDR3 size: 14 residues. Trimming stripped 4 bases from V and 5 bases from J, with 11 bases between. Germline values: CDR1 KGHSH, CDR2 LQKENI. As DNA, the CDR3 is TGTGCCAGCTCACGGGCTACTCAAACCGGGGAGCTGTTTTTT. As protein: CASSRATQTGELFF.

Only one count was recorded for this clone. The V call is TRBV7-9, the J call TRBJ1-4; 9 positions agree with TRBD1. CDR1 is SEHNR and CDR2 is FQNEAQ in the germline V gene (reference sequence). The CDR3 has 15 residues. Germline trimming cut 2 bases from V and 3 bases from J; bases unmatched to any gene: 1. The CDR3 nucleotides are TGTGCCAGCAGCTTACGGACAGGGGCTAATGAAAAACTGTTTTTT. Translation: CASSLRTGANEKLFF.

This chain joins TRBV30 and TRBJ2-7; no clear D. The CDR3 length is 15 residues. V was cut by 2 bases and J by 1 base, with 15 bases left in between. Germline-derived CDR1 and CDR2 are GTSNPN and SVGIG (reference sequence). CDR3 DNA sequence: TGTGCCTGGAGTCCCTTTGGTCGGTCATCCTACGAGCAGTACTTC. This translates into CAWSPFGRSSYEQYF.

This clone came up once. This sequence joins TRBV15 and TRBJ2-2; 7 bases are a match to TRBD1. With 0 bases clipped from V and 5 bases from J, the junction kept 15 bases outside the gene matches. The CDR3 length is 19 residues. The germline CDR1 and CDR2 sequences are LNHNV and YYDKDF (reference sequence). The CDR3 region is CATSRDPLILTGMTGELFF. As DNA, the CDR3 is TGTGCCACCAGCAGAGACCCTTTGATTCTGACAGGGATGACCGGGGAGCTGTTTTTT.

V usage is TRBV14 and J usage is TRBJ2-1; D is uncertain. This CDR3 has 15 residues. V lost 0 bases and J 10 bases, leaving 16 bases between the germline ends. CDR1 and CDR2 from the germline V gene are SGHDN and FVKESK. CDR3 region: CASSQDQIRLREQFF. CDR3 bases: TGTGCCAGCAGCCAAGATCAAATTAGGCTTAGGGAGCAGTTCTTC.

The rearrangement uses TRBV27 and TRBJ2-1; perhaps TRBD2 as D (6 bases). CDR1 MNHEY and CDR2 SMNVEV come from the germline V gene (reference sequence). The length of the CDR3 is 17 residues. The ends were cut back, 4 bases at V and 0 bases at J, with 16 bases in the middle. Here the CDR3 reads CASSSPPRESSYNEQFF. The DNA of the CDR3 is TGTGCCAGCAGTTCCCCCCCCCGGGAGAGCTCCTACAATGAGCAGTTCTTC.

The CDR3 DNA reads as TGCGCCACGCAGACTAGCGGGAGAGGGAATGAGCAGTTCTTC. This sequence encodes CATQTSGRGNEQFF. The J gene is TRBJ2-1, the V gene TRBV10-2; 12 bases map to TRBD2. The germline V gene encodes CDR1 WSHSY and CDR2 SAAADI. CDR3 length equals 14 residues. The trim removed 10 bases at V and 7 bases at J, leaving 8 bases unmatched.

The CDR3 reads CAWSYFAGQANEKLFF. The CDR3, as DNA: TGTGCCTGGAGTTATTTTGCGGGACAGGCTAATGAAAAACTGTTTTTT. The rearrangement uses TRBV30 and TRBJ1-4, with 8 bases aligning to TRBD1. V dropped 2 bases and J dropped 3; count of bases not matched to a gene: 8. The CDR3 contains 16 residues. In germline, CDR1 is GTSNPN, CDR2 SVGIG (reference sequence).

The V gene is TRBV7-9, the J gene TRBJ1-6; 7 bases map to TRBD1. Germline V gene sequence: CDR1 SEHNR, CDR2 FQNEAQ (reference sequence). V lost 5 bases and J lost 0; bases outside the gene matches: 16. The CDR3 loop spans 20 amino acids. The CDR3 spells CASSNDRVVGSSSYNSPLHF. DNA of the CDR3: TGTGCCAGCAGCAACGACAGGGTCGTCGGATCGAGCTCCTATAATTCACCCCTCCACTTT.

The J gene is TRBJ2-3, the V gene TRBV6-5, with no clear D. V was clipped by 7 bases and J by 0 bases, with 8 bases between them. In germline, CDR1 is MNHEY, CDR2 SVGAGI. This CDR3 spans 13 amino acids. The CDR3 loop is CASTVHSTDTQYF. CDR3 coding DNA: TGTGCCAGCACCGTACACAGCACAGATACGCAGTATTTT.

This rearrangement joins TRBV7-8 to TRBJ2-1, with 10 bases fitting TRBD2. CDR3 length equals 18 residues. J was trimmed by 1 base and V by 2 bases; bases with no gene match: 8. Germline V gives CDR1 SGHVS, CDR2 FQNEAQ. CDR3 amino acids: CASSLITSGVGSYNEQFF. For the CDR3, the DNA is TGTGCCAGCAGCTTAATAACTAGCGGGGTTGGTTCCTACAATGAGCAGTTCTTC.

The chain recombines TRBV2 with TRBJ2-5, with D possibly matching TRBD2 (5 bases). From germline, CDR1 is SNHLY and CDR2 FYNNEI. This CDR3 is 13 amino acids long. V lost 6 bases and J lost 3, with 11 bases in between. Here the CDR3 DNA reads TGTGCCAGCAGACGGGATCGGGAAGAGACCCAGTACTTC. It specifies CASRRDREETQYF.

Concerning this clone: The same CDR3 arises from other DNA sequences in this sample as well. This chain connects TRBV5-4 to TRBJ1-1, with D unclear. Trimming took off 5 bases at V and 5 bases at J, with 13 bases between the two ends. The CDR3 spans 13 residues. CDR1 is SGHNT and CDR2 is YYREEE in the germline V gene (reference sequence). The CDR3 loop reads CASSSGRGTEAFF. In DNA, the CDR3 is TGTGCCAGCAGTTCAGGTCGGGGAACTGAAGCTTTCTTT.

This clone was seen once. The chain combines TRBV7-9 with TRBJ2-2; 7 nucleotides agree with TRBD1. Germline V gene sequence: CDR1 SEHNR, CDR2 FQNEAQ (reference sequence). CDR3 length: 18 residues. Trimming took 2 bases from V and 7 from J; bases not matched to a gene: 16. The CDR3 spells CASSLLLATGSWNGELFF. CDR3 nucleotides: TGTGCCAGCAGCTTATTATTGGCGACAGGGTCTTGGAACGGGGAGCTGTTTTTT.

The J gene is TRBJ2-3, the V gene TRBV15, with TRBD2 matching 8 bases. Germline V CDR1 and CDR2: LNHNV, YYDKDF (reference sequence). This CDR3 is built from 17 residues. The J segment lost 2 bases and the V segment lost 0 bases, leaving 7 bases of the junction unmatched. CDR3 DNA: TGTGCCACCAGCAGAGATGTACTAGCGGTGAACACAGATACGCAGTATTTT. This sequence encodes CATSRDVLAVNTDTQYF. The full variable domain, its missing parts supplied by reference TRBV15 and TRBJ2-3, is DAMVIQNPRYQVTQFGKPVTLSCSQTLNHNVMYWYQQKSSQAPKLLFHYYDKDFNNEADTPDNFQSRRPNTSFCFLDIRSPGLGDTAMYLCATSRDVLAVNTDTQYFGPGTRLTVL.

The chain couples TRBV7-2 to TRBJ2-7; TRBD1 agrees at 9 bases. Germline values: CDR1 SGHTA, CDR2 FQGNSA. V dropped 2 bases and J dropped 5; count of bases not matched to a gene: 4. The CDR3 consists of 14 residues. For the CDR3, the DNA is TGTGCCAGCAGCTTACTTGGGACAGGGAACGAGCAGTACTTC. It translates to CASSLLGTGNEQYF.

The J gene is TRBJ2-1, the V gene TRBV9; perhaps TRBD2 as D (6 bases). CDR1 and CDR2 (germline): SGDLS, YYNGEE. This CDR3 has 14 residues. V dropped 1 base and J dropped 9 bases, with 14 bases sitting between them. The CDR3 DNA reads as TGTGCCAGCAGCGTAAGTACCCTAGCGAGTGAGCAGTTCTTC. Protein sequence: CASSVSTLASEQFF.

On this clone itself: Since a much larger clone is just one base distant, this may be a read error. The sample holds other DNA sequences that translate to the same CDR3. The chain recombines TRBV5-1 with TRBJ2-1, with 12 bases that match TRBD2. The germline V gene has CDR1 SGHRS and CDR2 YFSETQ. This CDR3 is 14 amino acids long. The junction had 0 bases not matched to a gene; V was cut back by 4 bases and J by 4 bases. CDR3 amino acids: CASSGTSGYNEQFF. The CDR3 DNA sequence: TGCGCCAGCAGCGGGACTAGCGGGTACAATGAGCAGTTCTTC.

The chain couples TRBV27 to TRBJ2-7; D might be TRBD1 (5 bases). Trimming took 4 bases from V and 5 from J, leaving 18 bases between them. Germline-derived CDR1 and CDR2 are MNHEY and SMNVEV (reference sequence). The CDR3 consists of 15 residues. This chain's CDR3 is CASSSGRQFTHEQYF. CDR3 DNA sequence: TGTGCCAGCAGTTCGGGTAGACAGTTTACCCACGAGCAGTACTTC.

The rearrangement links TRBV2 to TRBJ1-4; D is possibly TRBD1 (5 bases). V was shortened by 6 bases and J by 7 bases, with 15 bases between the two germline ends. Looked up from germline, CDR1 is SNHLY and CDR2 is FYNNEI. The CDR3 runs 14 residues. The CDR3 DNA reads TGTGCCAGCAGCGCGGTGCAGGGCGGTGAAAAACTGTTTTTT. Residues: CASSAVQGGEKLFF.